The clone carrying this TCR beta chain was observed a few times. Its antigen is undetermined. Every donor provided one heparinised blood draw, which averaged approximately 100 mL. Each sorted population was over 95% pure. Looked up from germline, CDR1 is MGHDK and CDR2 is SYGVNS. Trimming at V came to 6 bases and at J to 4 bases, leaving 14 bases not matched to a gene. The length of the CDR3 is 17 residues. As every portion of the isolated RNA was reverse transcribed, the sequencing read expressed TCRB transcripts. The average read count of naive, central memory and regulatory T cell samples was about 3.3 million. Clones were sequenced by immunoSEQ multiplex PCR, and TCRdb holds only the in-frame ones, with some missing. The table lists around 97,000 clones, about 26% of them singletons, with under 0.55% in the top ten. These data originate in a study of beta chain features in type 1 diabetes. Points from the study as a whole: Moderate but significant shortening of TCRB CDR3s was recorded in all four CD4+ subsets from Type 1 diabetes patients.

This sequence joins TRBV25-1 and TRBJ2-3; 9 bases agree with TRBD1. Sequenced input: central memory CD4+ T cells from blood. This TCR was sampled from a woman aged 18-29 years with type 1 diabetes. This CDR3 is CASSPPPTGGASDTQYF. The CDR3 DNA sequence: TGTGCCAGCAGCCCCCCTCCTACAGGGGGCGCGTCAGATACGCAGTATTTT.